This is a list of T cell receptor beta chains from one sample in a study of molecular identifiers for immune sequencing clone quantification. TCRdb re-called the PCR reads through MiXCR, storing one row per CDR3 protein. The table shows about half a million distinct CDR3 sequences, with approximately 25% occurring only once. Sequencing was performed on naive CD8+ T cells from blood, with Jurkat cell RNA spiked in. Receptors originate from a human donor in good health. Some libraries in this study had Jurkat cell RNA spiked in. The conserved cysteine and the conserved F or W are not part of the CDR3 here. The D gene is left open where the match is weak.

NA	12	TRBV30	AWSVLSNAGELF
TRBD2	12	TRBV7-9	ASGPSGDTDTQY
TRBD2	14	TRBV7-6	ASSQNVAGGSGELF
NA	11	TRBV30	AWSEFNTGELF
NA	13	TRBV28	ASSVSGTRDQPQH
TRBD2	16	TRBV27	ASSSTTPAGDPGETQY
TRBD2	14	TRBV10-1	ASSESPGLPTDTQY
NA	17	TRBV7-9	ASSLSAYFVTGSTGELF
TRBD2	14	TRBV9	ASSVGTSGTKNIQY
TRBD2	15	TRBV6-2/TRBV6-3	ASSYSPRGLISYEQY
NA	15	TRBV7-2	ASSFLVGGISTDTQY
NA	16	TRBV9	ASSAMSAWGSSTDTQY
NA	12	TRBV7-7	ASSLGNEIGELF
TRBD1	13	TRBV4-3	ASSQGTGGAETQY
NA	14	TRBV12-3/TRBV12-4	ASSPGSPWGTDTQY
NA	12	TRBV12-3/TRBV12-4	ASSLMGGGNGYT
NA	12	TRBV14	ASSQPPSVHEQF
TRBD1	11	TRBV27	ASSPGTGYRAF
NA	10	TRBV9	ASGRALDEQY
NA	12	TRBV5-1	ASSPRSPVEPQH
NA	12	TRBV6-2/TRBV6-3	ASSYSSLAYEQY
TRBD1	10	TRBV7-9	ASSETGEEQY
NA	12	TRBV7-9	ASTELVGGETQY
TRBD1	15	TRBV29-1	SVVLGDGQGFSYEQY
NA	13	TRBV20-1	SARAKDSWTDAQY
NA	14	TRBV13	ASSSGSSASNEKLF
TRBD2	12	TRBV3-1	ASSQRTSTGELF
NA	13	TRBV5-4	ASSEESGLVAEAF
NA	9	TRBV29-1	SFRQYYEQY
TRBD2	12	TRBV9	ASSEGGGTGELF
TRBD1	12	TRBV5-1	ASSLGDSLYGYT
TRBD2	13	TRBV6-2/TRBV6-3	ASSTGREPGNEQF
NA	22	TRBV7-9	ASSLGLKGWQSRPLAISSYEQY
NA	12	TRBV29-1	SGDKQGFTDTQY
NA	15	TRBV12-5	ASGSQTRGVRDGEQF
TRBD2	11	TRBV6-1	AILGGALYEQY
TRBD1	15	TRBV18	ASSLSAGTGRVYEQY
TRBD1	12	TRBV11-2	ASTPTGFSYEQY
NA	12	TRBV12-3/TRBV12-4	ASSWAGAGYEQY
NA	10	TRBV4-2	ASSQAGYEPY
TRBD1	9	TRBV29-1	SVPGTDGQY